This TCR beta chain was sequenced in a study of shared clonotypes between healthy human individuals. The wider study: A couple of women and a few men aged 18 to 49 served as donors.

Concerning this clone: This sample includes further DNA sequences coding for the same CDR3.

Germline CDR1 reads SGHRS; CDR2 reads YFSETQ. V was shortened by 0 bases and J by 4 bases, with 10 bases between the two germline ends. This CDR3 spans 14 amino acids. TCRdb's table, derived via immunoSEQ multiplex PCR, lists solely in-frame clones and lacks some. This sample has 2,500,000 or so clones, with 93% found just once. This receptor was identified in a man aged 18 to 29 in good health. Some clones in this sample may be carry-over from other donors' samples. The V call is TRBV5-1, the J call TRBJ1-1, with D perhaps matching TRBD1 (5 bases). Sequencing was performed on naive CD4+ T cells from PBMCs. Subset: CD45RA+ positively selected. This CDR3 reads CASSLVPGGTEAFF. The CDR3 nucleotides are TGCGCCAGCAGCTTGGTTCCTGGGGGCACTGAAGCTTTCTTT.